This is a list of T cell receptor beta chains from one sample in a study of OX40 agonist ivuxolimab in advanced cancers. Assay: immunoSEQ multiplex PCR; the TCRdb copy retains only in-frame clones and omits some. The repertoire includes fewer than 65,000 clones, 86% of them detected once, and about 1.2% sits in the top ten. Source: CD4+ or CD8+ T cells sorted from blood, taken in a trial of the OX40 agonist ivuxolimab. Receptor source: an adult with an advanced solid tumor such as melanoma, head and neck, liver or kidney cancer. The CDR3 runs from the conserved cysteine through the conserved F or W. Fields, in order: J gene, V gene, D gene, clone size, CDR3 protein, CDR3 DNA. A D gene is named only where the DNA matches it firmly. The listing skips clone size in some rows; elsewhere it reads once, few, many or a size class.

j_call: TRBJ1-3; v_call: TRBV10-1; d_call: .; clone_size: .; cdr3_aa: CASSDGGLSGNTIYF; cdr3_nt: TGCGCCAGCAGTGATGGGGGGCTCTCTGGAAACACCATATATTTT
j_call: TRBJ2-5; v_call: TRBV5-1; d_call: .; clone_size: once; cdr3_aa: CASSLSGGDETQYF; cdr3_nt: TGCGCCAGCAGCCTGAGCGGAGGCGATGAGACCCAGTACTTC
j_call: TRBJ1-1; v_call: TRBV15; d_call: .; clone_size: .; cdr3_aa: CATSSGAGAAFF; cdr3_nt: TGTGCCACCAGCAGCGGGGCAGGGGCAGCTTTCTTT
j_call: TRBJ1-3; v_call: TRBV7-2; d_call: .; clone_size: .; cdr3_aa: CASSLDSRGGNTIYF; cdr3_nt: TGTGCCAGCAGCTTAGATAGTAGGGGTGGAAACACCATATATTTT
j_call: TRBJ1-2; v_call: TRBV11-1; d_call: TRBD1; clone_size: .; cdr3_aa: CASALQPGQGGYTF; cdr3_nt: TGTGCCAGCGCATTACAACCGGGACAGGGAGGCTACACCTTC
j_call: TRBJ2-1; v_call: TRBV30; d_call: .; clone_size: .; cdr3_aa: CAWSVRPSLSYNEQFF; cdr3_nt: TGTGCCTGGAGTGTAAGGCCATCCTTATCCTACAATGAGCAGTTCTTC
j_call: TRBJ2-1; v_call: TRBV11-2; d_call: .; clone_size: .; cdr3_aa: CASSLAGNLVNEQFF; cdr3_nt: TGTGCCAGCAGCTTGGCGGGAAATCTAGTCAATGAGCAGTTCTTC
j_call: TRBJ2-5; v_call: TRBV4-1; d_call: .; clone_size: .; cdr3_aa: CASSHPRAGAEETQYF; cdr3_nt: TGCGCCAGCAGCCACCCTCGGGCAGGGGCTGAAGAGACCCAGTACTTC
j_call: TRBJ2-5; v_call: TRBV2; d_call: .; clone_size: .; cdr3_aa: CASSGLGGGETQYF; cdr3_nt: TGTGCCAGCAGTGGTCTGGGGGGAGGAGAGACCCAGTACTTC
j_call: TRBJ2-2; v_call: TRBV9; d_call: .; clone_size: .; cdr3_aa: CASSVGGTVFGELFF; cdr3_nt: TGTGCCAGCAGCGTAGGCGGGACTGTCTTCGGGGAGCTGTTTTTT
j_call: TRBJ2-1; v_call: TRBV30; d_call: TRBD2; clone_size: .; cdr3_aa: CAWAPSGRKNEQFF; cdr3_nt: TGTGCCTGGGCCCCTAGCGGGAGGAAAAATGAGCAGTTCTTC
j_call: TRBJ2-7; v_call: TRBV10-3; d_call: TRBD1; clone_size: .; cdr3_aa: CAISGTGSYEQYF; cdr3_nt: TGTGCCATCAGTGGGACAGGGTCCTACGAGCAGTACTTC
j_call: TRBJ2-1; v_call: TRBV9; d_call: .; clone_size: .; cdr3_aa: CASSARESSYNEQFF; cdr3_nt: TGTGCCAGCAGCGCGCGAGAGTCCTCCTACAATGAGCAGTTCTTC
j_call: TRBJ1-1; v_call: TRBV6-4; d_call: .; clone_size: .; cdr3_aa: CASSAESGTEAFF; cdr3_nt: TGTGCCAGCAGTGCAGAGTCGGGCACTGAAGCTTTCTTT
j_call: TRBJ1-1; v_call: TRBV6-1; d_call: .; clone_size: .; cdr3_aa: CASRKGGGVAFF; cdr3_nt: TGTGCCAGCCGTAAGGGTGGAGGGGTGGCTTTCTTT
j_call: TRBJ2-7; v_call: TRBV11-2; d_call: .; clone_size: once; cdr3_aa: CASSLDGWQALGEQYF; cdr3_nt: TGTGCCAGCAGCTTAGATGGCTGGCAGGCCCTCGGAGAGCAGTACTTC
j_call: TRBJ2-7; v_call: TRBV11-2; d_call: .; clone_size: few; cdr3_aa: CASSPLRGRTNYEQYF; cdr3_nt: TGTGCCAGCAGCCCCTTGCGTGGGCGAACCAACTACGAGCAGTACTTC
j_call: TRBJ1-2; v_call: TRBV2; d_call: TRBD1; clone_size: .; cdr3_aa: CASSPWTGQGGYTF; cdr3_nt: TGTGCCAGCAGTCCATGGACAGGCCAGGGTGGCTACACCTTC
j_call: TRBJ1-2; v_call: TRBV4-1; d_call: TRBD1; clone_size: .; cdr3_aa: CASSQDVARGFDYTF; cdr3_nt: TGCGCCAGCAGCCAAGATGTCGCCAGGGGGTTTGACTACACCTTC
j_call: TRBJ2-1; v_call: TRBV30; d_call: .; clone_size: .; cdr3_aa: CAWSVGNEQFF; cdr3_nt: TGTGCCTGGAGTGTAGGCAATGAGCAGTTCTTC
j_call: TRBJ1-5; v_call: TRBV6-6; d_call: .; clone_size: .; cdr3_aa: CASSPSSNQPQHF; cdr3_nt: TGTGCCAGCAGCCCCAGTAGCAATCAGCCCCAGCATTTT
j_call: TRBJ1-2; v_call: TRBV7-2; d_call: .; clone_size: .; cdr3_aa: CASSPMRLGGYTF; cdr3_nt: TGTGCCAGCAGCCCAATGAGGTTGGGCGGCTACACCTTC
j_call: TRBJ2-7; v_call: TRBV18; d_call: TRBD2; clone_size: .; cdr3_aa: CASSTTSLYEQYF; cdr3_nt: TGTGCCAGCTCAACGACTAGCCTCTACGAGCAGTACTTC
j_call: TRBJ2-1; v_call: TRBV5-1; d_call: .; clone_size: .; cdr3_aa: CASSESSFSYNEQFF; cdr3_nt: TGCGCCAGCAGCGAGAGCAGTTTCTCCTACAATGAGCAGTTCTTC
j_call: TRBJ2-2; v_call: TRBV5-5; d_call: TRBD2; clone_size: .; cdr3_aa: CASSLAGGSNTGELFF; cdr3_nt: TGTGCCAGCAGCTTAGCGGGAGGCTCGAACACCGGGGAGCTGTTTTTT
j_call: TRBJ1-2; v_call: TRBV5-1; d_call: .; clone_size: .; cdr3_aa: CASSLAFTGNYGYTF; cdr3_nt: TGTGCCAGCAGCTTGGCCTTTACAGGGAACTATGGCTACACCTTC
j_call: TRBJ2-1; v_call: TRBV6-1; d_call: TRBD2; clone_size: .; cdr3_aa: CASSEGWLAGGATYNEQFF; cdr3_nt: TGTGCCAGCAGTGAAGGATGGCTAGCGGGAGGAGCGACCTACAATGAGCAGTTCTTC
j_call: TRBJ2-2; v_call: TRBV7-8; d_call: .; clone_size: .; cdr3_aa: CASSLAGGASNTGELFF; cdr3_nt: TGTGCCAGCAGCTTAGCGGGCGGGGCGTCGAACACCGGGGAGCTGTTTTTT
j_call: TRBJ2-1; v_call: TRBV10-1; d_call: .; clone_size: .; cdr3_aa: CASSEAGGGYNEQFF; cdr3_nt: TGCGCCAGCAGTGAGGCCGGCGGAGGGTACAATGAGCAGTTCTTC
j_call: TRBJ2-1; v_call: TRBV5-1; d_call: TRBD2; clone_size: .; cdr3_aa: CASSFSPQTSALSEQFF; cdr3_nt: TGCGCCAGCAGCTTTAGCCCCCAGACTAGCGCGCTCAGTGAGCAGTTCTTC
j_call: TRBJ2-2; v_call: TRBV5-1; d_call: TRBD1; clone_size: .; cdr3_aa: CASSLQGAGDTGELFF; cdr3_nt: TGCGCCAGCAGCTTACAGGGGGCTGGGGACACCGGGGAGCTGTTTTTT
j_call: TRBJ2-1; v_call: TRBV10-3; d_call: TRBD2; clone_size: .; cdr3_aa: CAISERASGPDNEQFF; cdr3_nt: TGTGCCATCAGTGAGCGGGCTAGCGGGCCAGACAATGAGCAGTTCTTC
j_call: TRBJ2-7; v_call: TRBV13; d_call: .; clone_size: .; cdr3_aa: CASSVAGYGEQYF; cdr3_nt: TGTGCCAGCAGTGTTGCAGGGTATGGGGAACAGTACTTC
j_call: TRBJ2-7; v_call: TRBV28; d_call: TRBD2; clone_size: .; cdr3_aa: CASSLMGLTYEQYF; cdr3_nt: TGTGCCAGCAGTTTGATGGGACTAACCTACGAGCAGTACTTC
j_call: TRBJ2-7; v_call: TRBV7-2; d_call: TRBD2; clone_size: .; cdr3_aa: CASSLGSGITYEQYF; cdr3_nt: TGTGCCAGCAGCTTAGGGAGCGGGATCACCTACGAGCAGTACTTC
j_call: TRBJ1-3; v_call: TRBV5-1; d_call: .; clone_size: .; cdr3_aa: CASSIGHSGNTIYF; cdr3_nt: TGCGCCAGCAGCATAGGGCACTCTGGAAACACCATATATTTT
j_call: TRBJ1-1; v_call: TRBV6-6; d_call: TRBD1; clone_size: .; cdr3_aa: CASSDRTGVEAFF; cdr3_nt: TGTGCCAGCAGTGACCGGACAGGGGTTGAAGCTTTCTTT
j_call: TRBJ2-7; v_call: TRBV9; d_call: .; clone_size: .; cdr3_aa: CASSPPVVCSYEQYF; cdr3_nt: TGTGCCAGCAGCCCTCCGGTGGTCTGCTCCTACGAGCAGTACTTC
j_call: TRBJ2-2; v_call: TRBV7-9; d_call: .; clone_size: .; cdr3_aa: CASRTGALNTGELFF; cdr3_nt: TGTGCCAGCAGAACCGGGGCCCTAAACACCGGGGAGCTGTTTTTT
j_call: TRBJ2-7; v_call: TRBV11-2; d_call: TRBD2; clone_size: .; cdr3_aa: CASSIAGDSYEQYF; cdr3_nt: TGTGCCAGCAGTATAGCGGGGGACTCCTACGAGCAGTACTTC
j_call: TRBJ1-2; v_call: TRBV5-5; d_call: .; clone_size: .; cdr3_aa: CASSFQDYGYTF; cdr3_nt: TGTGCCAGCAGCTTTCAGGACTATGGCTACACCTTC
j_call: TRBJ1-5; v_call: TRBV4-1; d_call: .; clone_size: .; cdr3_aa: CASSQVGQPQHF; cdr3_nt: TGCGCCAGCAGCCAAGTAGGTCAGCCCCAGCATTTT